This TCR beta chain was sequenced during a study of T-cell memory formation after mild COVID-19. Overall study: Clustering of TCRs was largely donor specific. Findings and caveats of the study: Clones contracting across day 15 to 85 had a balanced CD4/CD8 profile; later expanding clones leaned CD4+.

This clonotype was seen a few times. Its target is not known. In TCRdb, the 5' RACE reads were re-called with MiXCR into one record per CDR3 protein. The sample contains about 360,000 distinct CDR3 sequences, 10% to 15% of which appear only once. Specimen: PBMCs or a T cell subset sorted from them (not recorded which). This TCR was sampled from a man in his late teens or twenties who had mild COVID-19 (a few samples of this study predate the infection). Cell type and time point are not known.

The CDR3 region has the DNA TGCGCCAGCAGCCAGATCCTCTCGGGGGCGAACTATGGCTACACCTTC. Its translation: CASSQILSGANYGYTF. The chain is built from TRBV4-3 and TRBJ1-2; perhaps TRBD1 as D (6 bases). Germline V CDR1 and CDR2: LGHNA, YSLEER. The CDR3 length is 16 residues. V was cut by 3 bases and J by 2 bases, with 16 bases left in between.